Listed here are 32 T cell receptor beta chains from one sample, sequenced in a study of control samples from healthy donors and cancer patients. Only in-frame clones appear in the TCRdb table, and some are missing; sequencing was by immunoSEQ multiplex PCR. The sample lists some 90,000 clones, roughly nine tenths occurring once. Sequencing was done on a sample of blood. Source of these receptors: a woman in her fifties or sixties in good health.

This clone has a single count. This chain uses TRBV25-1 with TRBJ2-5, with a weak D call TRBD2 (5 bases). The germline V gene has CDR1 MGHDK and CDR2 SYGVNS. There are 13 residues in the CDR3. V was trimmed by 3 bases and J by 1 base, leaving 6 bases between them. CDR3 DNA sequence: TGTGCCAGCAGTGAGAGGGTCCAAGAGACCCAGTACTTC. This codes for CASSERVQETQYF.

The chain is built from TRBV6-4 and TRBJ1-6; D gene unclear. Germline loops: CDR1 MRHNA, CDR2 SNTAGT. The CDR3 has 14 amino acids. Trimming removed 4 bases at V and 4 bases at J, with 8 bases between. The CDR3 region is CASSAQPYNSPLHF. In nucleotides, the CDR3 is TGTGCCAGCAGTGCCCAGCCGTATAATTCACCCCTCCACTTT.

V is TRBV11-2 and J is TRBJ2-7; 12 bases fit TRBD1. Germline CDR1 SGHAT, CDR2 FQNNGV. The V segment lost 5 bases and the J segment 6 bases; nucleotides outside the gene matches: 5. The CDR3 loop spans 14 amino acids. CDR3 region: CASSPGQGASEQYF. The DNA for the CDR3 is TGTGCCAGCAGCCCGGGACAGGGGGCGTCCGAGCAGTACTTC.

With respect to this clone: The identical CDR3 is also encoded by other nucleotide sequences in the sample. The chain has TRBV19 and TRBJ2-5; the D gene is possibly TRBD2 (5 bases). Between the trimmed V and J ends, which lost 4 bases and 1 base, there was a span of 7 bases. Germline lookup yields CDR1 LNHDA and CDR2 SQIVND (reference sequence). CDR3 length equals 13 residues. Written as DNA, the CDR3 is TGTGCCAGTAGTAGCGGGCTCCAAGAGACCCAGTACTTC. Its protein product is CASSSGLQETQYF.

The rearrangement links TRBV25-1 to TRBJ1-5; a weak D match, TRBD1 (5 bases). The CDR3 is 14 amino acids. Germline V lookup: CDR1 MGHDK, CDR2 SYGVNS. The V end was cut by 4 bases, the J end by 2 bases, with 9 bases between. CDR3 nucleotides: TGTGCCAGCAGTGGGGGGTCGGGCAATCAGCCCCAGCATTTT. As protein: CASSGGSGNQPQHF. The full variable domain, completed using reference TRBV25-1 and TRBJ1-5, is EADIYQTPRYLVIGTGKKITLECSQTMGHDKMYWYQQDPGMELHLIHYSYGVNSTEKGDLSSESTVSRIRTEHFPLTLESARPSHTSQYLCASSGGSGNQPQHFGDGTRLSIL.

The V and J genes are TRBV5-1 and TRBJ2-3; D not certain. The CDR3 runs 12 residues. The germline V gene has CDR1 SGHRS and CDR2 YFSETQ. Trimming stripped 2 bases from V and 1 base from J, with 2 bases between. The CDR3 loop is CASSFGTDTQYF. The CDR3 nucleotides read TGCGCCAGCAGCTTTGGCACAGATACGCAGTATTTT.

The genes are TRBV3-1 (or the pseudogene TRBV3-2) and TRBJ1-3; 9 positions agree with TRBD1. The CDR3 totals 20 residues. Unmatched junction bases numbered 13, after V lost 1 base and J lost 0 bases. The germline CDR1 and CDR2 sequences are LGHDT and YNNKEL (reference sequence). In nucleotides, the CDR3 is TGTGCCAGCAGCCAAGGGCGAGTTCAGAGACAGGGGGGCTCTGGAAACACCATATATTTT. It translates to CASSQGRVQRQGGSGNTIYF.

As DNA, the CDR3 is TGTGCCAGCAGCTTAGTAAAGCAAGAGACCCAGTACTTC. Amino acid sequence: CASSLVKQETQYF. The gene calls are TRBV7-3 and TRBJ2-5; D ambiguous. The length of the CDR3 is 13 residues. Trimming shortened V by 2 bases and J by 2 bases, and 6 bases separated the two germline ends. From germline, CDR1 is SGHTA and CDR2 FQGTGA.

This chain joins TRBV29-1 and TRBJ1-3; 11 bases agree with TRBD1. The CDR3 loop spans 14 amino acids. From germline, CDR1 is SQVTM and CDR2 ANQGSEA. Trimming took 6 bases from V and 4 from J; bases not matched to a gene: 5. CDR3 loop: CSVEDRGPGNTIYF. CDR3 in DNA: TGCAGCGTCGAGGACAGGGGGCCAGGAAACACCATATATTTT.

This chain uses TRBV7-2 with TRBJ1-2, with 10 bases aligning to TRBD1. CDR1 and CDR2 from the germline V gene are SGHTA and FQGNSA. The trim removed 2 bases at V and 2 bases at J, leaving 2 bases unmatched. The CDR3 length is 15 residues. The CDR3 protein is CASSLPGQGNYGYTF. Written as DNA, the CDR3 is TGTGCCAGCAGCTTACCGGGACAGGGGAACTATGGCTACACCTTC.

V and J are TRBV4-3 and TRBJ2-4; D possibly corresponds to TRBD2 (7 bases). The CDR3 sequence is 13 residues long. V was pared by 0 bases and J by 12 bases, with 12 bases between. CDR1 and CDR2 (germline): LGHNA, YSLEER. CDR3 sequence: CASSQDRAGAQYF. The CDR3 bases are TGCGCCAGCAGCCAAGATCGGGCGGGGGCTCAGTACTTC.

The chain links TRBV11-2 to TRBJ1-2; tentatively, D is TRBD1 (5 bases). V lost 4 bases, J lost 4 bases, and 16 bases lay in between. Germline-derived CDR1 and CDR2 are SGHAT and FQNNGV. There are 15 residues in the CDR3. In DNA form, the CDR3 reads TGTGCCAGCAGCTCGCTCCAGGGAAAAGCCTATGGCTACACCTTC. This encodes CASSSLQGKAYGYTF.

The count of this clone is one. J is TRBJ1-3 and V is TRBV9; 9 bases are a match to TRBD1. The trim removed 0 bases at V and 1 base at J, leaving 5 bases unmatched. CDR3 size: 17 residues. Germline lookup yields CDR1 SGDLS and CDR2 YYNGEE. CDR3 loop: CASSVAGQGLSGNTIYF. As DNA, the CDR3 is TGTGCCAGCAGCGTAGCTGGACAGGGGCTGTCTGGAAACACCATATATTTT.

This clone was counted a few times. CDR3 DNA sequence: TGCGCCAGCAGCCAAGATCGGGGAAGGGGATCCTACGAGCAGTACTTC. It encodes CASSQDRGRGSYEQYF. The rearrangement links TRBV4-1 to TRBJ2-7; D is tentatively TRBD1 or TRBD2 (5 bases each). Germline CDR1 reads MGHRA; CDR2 reads YSYEKL. CDR3 length: 16 amino acids. Trimming pared 0 bases from V and 1 base from J, leaving 13 bases between.

This chain uses TRBV6-5 with TRBJ1-1; D gene uncertain. The CDR3 consists of 16 residues. CDR1 and CDR2 from the germline V gene are MNHEY and SVGAGI. V lost 0 bases, J lost 5 bases, and 16 bases lay in between. The CDR3 region has the DNA TGTGCCAGCAGTTACTCCTCCGTCTGGGTTGTTACTGAAGCTTTCTTT. Amino acid sequence: CASSYSSVWVVTEAFF.

The gene calls are TRBV28 and TRBJ1-3; no clear D gene. The CDR3 is 14 amino acids. Germline values: CDR1 MDHEN, CDR2 SYDVKM. Trimming removed 4 bases at V and 0 bases at J, with 7 bases between. The DNA of the CDR3 is TGTGCCAGCAGTTCCCCTTCCTCTGGAAACACCATATATTTT. Amino acids: CASSSPSSGNTIYF.

This clone has a single count. V is TRBV18 and J is TRBJ1-1; D unclear. CDR1 and CDR2 from the germline V gene are KGHSH and LQKENI. V gave up 0 bases and J gave up 10 bases, with 12 bases separating them. The CDR3 runs 13 residues. The CDR3 is CASSPPMGWAAFF. The CDR3 DNA reads TGTGCCAGCTCACCACCGATGGGCTGGGCAGCTTTCTTT.

The rearrangement joins TRBV5-1 to TRBJ2-5; D is possibly TRBD2 (5 bases). V lost 4 bases and J 1 base, leaving 17 bases between the germline ends. The CDR3 consists of 16 residues. Germline loops: CDR1 SGHRS, CDR2 YFSETQ. As DNA, the CDR3 is TGCGCCAGCAGCCCGGACTCCCGGGGATTCCAAGAGACCCAGTACTTC. Its protein product is CASSPDSRGFQETQYF.

V and J are TRBV6-2 or TRBV6-3 and TRBJ1-5, with D uncertain. Germline V gives CDR1 MNHEY, CDR2 SVGEGT. The V and J ends lost 5 bases and 2 bases respectively, with 25 bases between them. The CDR3 consists of 19 residues. The CDR3 DNA sequence: TGTGCCAGCAGTCCCCCCAGACACGGGCCCATCTATCGCAATCAGCCCCAGCATTTT. Encoded protein: CASSPPRHGPIYRNQPQHF.

This clone appeared once. The rearrangement uses TRBV4-2 and TRBJ2-3; 10 nucleotides match TRBD2. The trim removed 2 bases at V and 2 bases at J, leaving 1 base unmatched. The CDR3 is 15 amino acids. CDR1 and CDR2 from the germline V gene are LGHNA and YNFKEQ. The CDR3 loop reads CASSQSGGATDTQYF. The CDR3 nucleotides read TGTGCCAGCAGCCAAAGCGGGGGGGCCACAGATACGCAGTATTTT.

CDR3 in amino acids: CASSYGGQYNEQFF. Here the CDR3 DNA reads TGTGCCAGCAGCTATGGTGGACAGTACAATGAGCAGTTCTTC. V usage is TRBV7-2 and J usage is TRBJ2-1; D perhaps matches TRBD1 (6 bases). V lost 4 bases and J lost 4, with 11 bases in between. Germline V gene data show CDR1 as SGHTA and CDR2 as FQGNSA. The CDR3 totals 14 residues.

The chain is built from TRBV7-2 and TRBJ1-2; D ambiguous. The length of the CDR3 is 14 residues. Germline V CDR1 and CDR2: SGHTA, FQGNSA. Trimming took 2 bases from V and 7 from J, leaving 14 bases between them. For the CDR3, the DNA is TGTGCCAGCAGCTTAAGGCGAGATGGGAGTGGCTACACCTTC. The encoded protein is CASSLRRDGSGYTF.

The V and J genes are TRBV14 and TRBJ1-2; perhaps TRBD1 as D (5 bases). CDR1 is SGHDN, CDR2 FVKESK, per germline. The CDR3 is made up of 14 amino acids. Deletions cut 4 bases from V and 8 bases from J, with 17 bases between. CDR3 region: CASSPRDPTKGYTF. CDR3 in DNA: TGTGCCAGCAGCCCCCGGGACCCTACGAAGGGCTACACCTTC.

Comments on this clone: A junction boundary mismatches the germline segment, possibly from a read error. The rearrangement uses TRBV11-2 and TRBJ1-2; D gene unclear. CDR3 length equals 16 residues. Germline CDR1 is SGHAT and CDR2 is FQNNGV. The CDR3 spells CASSLEDTYSNYGYTF. CDR3 sequence (DNA): TGTGCCAGCAGCCTAGAAGACACGTATTCGAACTATGGCTACACCTTC.

The chain is built from TRBV5-5 and TRBJ2-7, with TRBD1 matching over 7 bases. Per germline, CDR1 SGHKS and CDR2 YYEKEE (reference sequence). V shed 0 bases, J shed 3 bases, and the junction held 3 bases outside the gene matches. The CDR3 sequence is 14 residues long. CDR3 sequence reads: CASSLGGQLYEQYF. CDR3 bases: TGTGCCAGCAGCTTGGGGGGACAGCTCTACGAGCAGTACTTC. Full variable domain (remainder filled in from reference TRBV5-5 and TRBJ2-7): DAGVTQSPTHLIKTRGQQVTLRCSPISGHKSVSWYQQVLGQGPQFIFQYYEKEERGRGNFPDRFSARQFPNYSSELNVNALLLGDSALYLCASSLGGQLYEQYFGPGTRLTVT.

Note on this clone: The same CDR3 is also encoded by other DNA sequences in this sample. The chain combines TRBV3-1 (or the pseudogene TRBV3-2) with TRBJ2-5; D is ambiguous. Germline CDR1 reads LGHDT; CDR2 reads YNNKEL (reference sequence). Trimming took 3 bases from V and 5 from J, leaving 1 base between them. CDR3 size: 10 residues. DNA for the CDR3: TGTGCCAGCAGCCAGGAGACCCAGTACTTC. Residues: CASSQETQYF.

The chain recombines TRBV7-5 with TRBJ1-6. TRBV7-5 is shown as a pseudogene. CDR3 length equals 15 residues. The CDR3 spells CARSPNSGGQSPLHF. The CDR3 nucleotides read TGTGCCAGAAGCCCCAATTCCGGGGGGCAATCACCCCTCCACTTT.

This clone was recorded a few times. This sequence joins TRBV5-4 and TRBJ1-1, with TRBD1 as a possible D gene (6 bases). This CDR3 region has 14 residues. Trimming shortened V by 5 bases and J by 1 base, and 12 bases separated the two germline ends. Germline CDR1 SGHNT, CDR2 YYREEE (reference sequence). CDR3 sequence: CASRYGQTNTEAFF. CDR3 sequence (DNA): TGTGCCAGCAGATATGGACAGACGAACACTGAAGCTTTCTTT. The whole variable domain, filled in from reference TRBV5-4 and TRBJ1-1, reads ETGVTQSPTHLIKTRGQQVTLRCSSQSGHNTVSWYQQALGQGPQFIFQYYREEENGRGNFPPRFSGLQFPNYSSELNVNALELDDSALYLCASRYGQTNTEAFFGQGTRLTVV.

The J gene is TRBJ1-3, the V gene TRBV5-8; D possibly corresponds to TRBD1 (5 bases). Germline CDR1 SGHTS, CDR2 YDEGEE. Trimming cost V 7 bases and J 2 bases, with 16 bases left between them. The CDR3 totals 15 residues. This CDR3 reads CASQRGDIAGNTIYF. For the CDR3, the DNA is TGTGCCAGCCAAAGAGGGGATATCGCTGGAAACACCATATATTTT.

This clone was found once. This chain connects TRBV10-3 to TRBJ1-2; 8 bases match TRBD1. The CDR3 totals 12 residues. Germline CDR1 ENHRY, CDR2 SYGVKD. Trimming took 9 bases from V and 3 from J; bases not matched to a gene: 3. The CDR3 DNA sequence: TGTGCCATTCCGGGACAGGACTATGGCTACACCTTC. Translation gives CAIPGQDYGYTF.

The chain carries TRBV25-1 and TRBJ2-1; 9 bases fit TRBD2. The trim removed 1 base at V and 7 bases at J, leaving 8 bases unmatched. Per the germline V gene, CDR1 is MGHDK and CDR2 is SYGVNS. This CDR3 spans 16 amino acids. CDR3 coding DNA: TGTGCCAGCAGTGAATGGGGTAGCGGGAGTATAAATGAGCAGTTCTTC. As protein: CASSEWGSGSINEQFF.

The V and J genes are TRBV11-2 and TRBJ2-1, with D unresolved. Germline loops: CDR1 SGHAT, CDR2 FQNNGV. The CDR3 consists of 13 residues. Trimming pared 0 bases from V and 4 bases from J, leaving 4 bases between. DNA for the CDR3: TGTGCCAGCAGCTTAGAGCGTTACAATGAGCAGTTCTTC. Its translation is CASSLERYNEQFF. Full variable domain (rest looked up from reference TRBV11-2 and TRBJ2-1): EAGVAQSPRYKIIEKRQSVAFWCNPISGHATLYWYQQILGQGPKLLIQFQNNGVVDDSQLPKDRFSAERLKGVDSTLKIQPAKLEDSAVYLCASSLERYNEQFFGPGTRLTVL.